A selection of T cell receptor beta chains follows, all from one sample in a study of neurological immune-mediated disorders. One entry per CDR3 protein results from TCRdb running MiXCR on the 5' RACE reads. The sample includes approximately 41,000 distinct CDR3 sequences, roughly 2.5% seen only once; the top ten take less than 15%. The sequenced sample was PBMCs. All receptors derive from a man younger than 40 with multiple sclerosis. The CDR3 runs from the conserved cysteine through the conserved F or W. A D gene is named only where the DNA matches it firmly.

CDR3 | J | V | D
CSARERGGLETQYF | TRBJ2-5 | TRBV20-1 | TRBD2
CASSSFNYEQYF | TRBJ2-7 | TRBV5-5 | -
CASSWGPTQNYEQYF | TRBJ2-7 | TRBV5-5 | -
CSVEVRGTSGQQFF | TRBJ2-1 | TRBV29-1 | TRBD2
CASSSDSRGTEAFF | TRBJ1-1 | TRBV5-1 | -
CSARMGGNVYEQYF | TRBJ2-7 | TRBV20-1 | -
CASSFWAWSGRARPEQFF | TRBJ2-1 | TRBV21-1 | -
CSASKIGENQPQHF | TRBJ1-5 | TRBV20-1 | -
CASSSLGLAGEETQYF | TRBJ2-5 | TRBV11-2 | TRBD2
CASSKGQNTEAFF | TRBJ1-1 | TRBV5-1 | -
CASSQTGGRSYEQYF | TRBJ2-7 | TRBV4-2 | TRBD2
CSATPEGVVKPQHF | TRBJ1-5 | TRBV20-1 | -
CASSMTSGGAYEQFF | TRBJ2-1 | TRBV7-8 | TRBD2
CASSLGQGMTGNTIYF | TRBJ1-3 | TRBV5-6 | -
CSASGIHGQGEYGTDTQYF | TRBJ2-3 | TRBV20-1 | TRBD1
CASSLPKPGEQYF | TRBJ2-7 | TRBV6-2/TRBV6-3 | -
CASSLGFLSGNTIYF | TRBJ1-3 | TRBV11-2 | -
CASKSQVGRGDTNEQFF | TRBJ2-1 | TRBV6-5 | TRBD2
CSARDDGTAGPAFF | TRBJ1-1 | TRBV20-1 | -
CASSLALRTDTQYF | TRBJ2-3 | TRBV7-2 | -
CSASRDGTYEQYF | TRBJ2-7 | TRBV20-1 | -
CASSFRPGQGSEPQHF | TRBJ1-5 | TRBV4-1 | TRBD1
CASSLTEENTQYF | TRBJ2-3 | TRBV7-8 | -
CASTVGGLTYNEQFF | TRBJ2-1 | TRBV12-3/TRBV12-4 | -
CASSSMGLADTQYF | TRBJ2-3 | TRBV12-3/TRBV12-4 | -